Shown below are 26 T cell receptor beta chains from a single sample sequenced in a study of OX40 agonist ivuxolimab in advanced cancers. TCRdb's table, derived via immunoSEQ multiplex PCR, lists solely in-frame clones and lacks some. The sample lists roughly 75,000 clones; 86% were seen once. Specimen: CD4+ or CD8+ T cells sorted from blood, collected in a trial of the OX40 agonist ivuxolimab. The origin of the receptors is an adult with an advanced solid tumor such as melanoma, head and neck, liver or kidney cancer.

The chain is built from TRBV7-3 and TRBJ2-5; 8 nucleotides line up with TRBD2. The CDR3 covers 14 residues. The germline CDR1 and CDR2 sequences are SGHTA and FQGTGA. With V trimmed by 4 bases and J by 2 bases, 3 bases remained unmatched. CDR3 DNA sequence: TGTGCCAGCAGCTATAGCGGGGCACAAGAGACCCAGTACTTC. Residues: CASSYSGAQETQYF.

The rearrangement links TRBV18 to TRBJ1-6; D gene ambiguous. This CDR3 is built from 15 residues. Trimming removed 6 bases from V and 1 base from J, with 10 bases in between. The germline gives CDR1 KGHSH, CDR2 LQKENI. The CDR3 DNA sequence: TGTGCCAGCTCGTCTGGTACGTCCTATAATTCACCCCTCCACTTT. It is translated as CASSSGTSYNSPLHF.

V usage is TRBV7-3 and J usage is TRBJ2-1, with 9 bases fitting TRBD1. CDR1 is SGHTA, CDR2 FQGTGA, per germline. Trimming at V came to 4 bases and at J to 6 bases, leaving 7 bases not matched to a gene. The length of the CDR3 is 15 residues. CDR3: CASSSGTGSRNEQFF. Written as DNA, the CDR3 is TGTGCCAGCAGCTCCGGGACAGGGAGTCGCAATGAGCAGTTCTTC.

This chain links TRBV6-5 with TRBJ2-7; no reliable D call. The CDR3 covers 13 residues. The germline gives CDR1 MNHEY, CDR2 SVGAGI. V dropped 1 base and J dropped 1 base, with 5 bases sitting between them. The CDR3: CASSYLTSYEQYF. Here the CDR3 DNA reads TGTGCCAGCAGTTACTTAACTTCCTACGAGCAGTACTTC.

CDR3 in DNA: TGCGCCAGCAGCGGGGACCCCAATCAGCCCCAGCATTTT. It encodes CASSGDPNQPQHF. V gene TRBV5-1 combines with J gene TRBJ1-5, with D maybe TRBD1 (5 bases). The CDR3 is 13 amino acids. Germline-derived CDR1 and CDR2 are SGHRS and YFSETQ. V lost 4 bases and J 3 bases, leaving 8 bases between the germline ends.

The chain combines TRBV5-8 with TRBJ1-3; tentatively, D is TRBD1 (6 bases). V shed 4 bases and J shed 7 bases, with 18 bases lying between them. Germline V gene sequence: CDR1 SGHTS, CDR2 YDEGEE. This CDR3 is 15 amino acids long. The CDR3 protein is CASSPAGGPRNTIYF. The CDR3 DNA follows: TGTGCCAGCAGCCCCGCGGGGGGGCCACGGAACACCATATATTTT. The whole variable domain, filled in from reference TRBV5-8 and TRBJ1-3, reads EAGVTQSPTHLIKTRGQQATLRCSPISGHTSVYWYQQALGLGLQFLLWYDEGEERNRGNFPPRFSGRQFPNYSSELNVNALELEDSALYLCASSPAGGPRNTIYFGEGSWLTVV.

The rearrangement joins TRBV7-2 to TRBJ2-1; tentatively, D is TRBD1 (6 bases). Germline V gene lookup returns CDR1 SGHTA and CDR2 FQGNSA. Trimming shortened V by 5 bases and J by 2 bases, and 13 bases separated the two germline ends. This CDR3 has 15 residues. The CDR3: CASSLSQGPYNEQFF. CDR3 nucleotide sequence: TGTGCCAGCAGCCTCTCGCAGGGGCCCTACAATGAGCAGTTCTTC.

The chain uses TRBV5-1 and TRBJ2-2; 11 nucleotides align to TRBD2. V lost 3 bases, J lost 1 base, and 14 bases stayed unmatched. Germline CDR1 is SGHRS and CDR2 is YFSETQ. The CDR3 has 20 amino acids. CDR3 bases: TGCGCCAGCAGCTACTATCCCGGGACTAGCGGTAACTTGAACACCGGGGAGCTGTTTTTT. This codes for CASSYYPGTSGNLNTGELFF.

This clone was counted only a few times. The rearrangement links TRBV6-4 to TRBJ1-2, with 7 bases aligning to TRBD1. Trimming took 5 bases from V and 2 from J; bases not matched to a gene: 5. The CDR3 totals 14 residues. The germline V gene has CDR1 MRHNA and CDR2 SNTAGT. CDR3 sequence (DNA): TGTGCCAGCAGTTCCCGGGACAGCAACTATGGCTACACCTTC. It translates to CASSSRDSNYGYTF.

The CDR3 DNA sequence: TGTGCCAGCTCGCAGACAGGGCGGGAGCCCCAGCATTTT. It yields the protein CASSQTGREPQHF. This chain connects TRBV18 to TRBJ1-5; 7 bases align to TRBD1. The junction had 7 bases not matched to a gene; V was cut back by 6 bases and J by 8 bases. Per the germline V gene, CDR1 is KGHSH and CDR2 is LQKENI. The CDR3 loop spans 13 amino acids.

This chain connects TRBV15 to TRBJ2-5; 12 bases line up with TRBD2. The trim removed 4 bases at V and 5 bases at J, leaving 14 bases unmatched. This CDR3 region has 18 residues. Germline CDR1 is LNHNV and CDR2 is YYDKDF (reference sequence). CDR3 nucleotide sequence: TGTGCCACCAGCAAAGCTACTAGCGGGGGGATTCGGCGTGAGACCCAGTACTTC. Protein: CATSKATSGGIRRETQYF. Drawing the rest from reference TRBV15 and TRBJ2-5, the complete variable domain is DAMVIQNPRYQVTQFGKPVTLSCSQTLNHNVMYWYQQKSSQAPKLLFHYYDKDFNNEADTPDNFQSRRPNTSFCFLDIRSPGLGDTAMYLCATSKATSGGIRRETQYFGPGTRLLVL.

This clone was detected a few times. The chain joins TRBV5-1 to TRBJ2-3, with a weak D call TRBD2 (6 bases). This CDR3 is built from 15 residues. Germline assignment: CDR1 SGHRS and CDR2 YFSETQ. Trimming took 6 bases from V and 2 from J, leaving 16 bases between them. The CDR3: CASKPGGRNTDTQYF. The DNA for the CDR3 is TGCGCCAGCAAACCTGGAGGGCGGAACACAGATACGCAGTATTTT.

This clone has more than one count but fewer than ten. CDR3 bases: TGTGCCAGCAGCGTAGGGCACCGGAACACTGAAGCTTTCTTT. Translation: CASSVGHRNTEAFF. This chain uses TRBV9 with TRBJ1-1; D not certain. CDR1 and CDR2 from the germline V gene are SGDLS and YYNGEE. The ends were cut back, 0 bases at V and 1 base at J, with 7 bases in the middle. This CDR3 has 14 amino acids.

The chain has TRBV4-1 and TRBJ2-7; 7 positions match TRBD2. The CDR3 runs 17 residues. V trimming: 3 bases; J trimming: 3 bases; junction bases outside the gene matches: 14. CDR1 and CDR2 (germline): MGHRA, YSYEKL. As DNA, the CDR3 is TGCGCCAGCAGCCAGACGCATTCCGGGACTACCCTCTACGAGCAGTACTTC. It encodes CASSQTHSGTTLYEQYF.

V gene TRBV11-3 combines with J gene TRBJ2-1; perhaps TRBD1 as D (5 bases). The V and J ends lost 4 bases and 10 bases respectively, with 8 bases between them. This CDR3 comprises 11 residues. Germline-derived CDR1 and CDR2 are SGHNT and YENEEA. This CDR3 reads CASSSTAEQFF. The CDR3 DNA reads TGTGCCAGCAGCTCGACAGCCGAGCAGTTCTTC. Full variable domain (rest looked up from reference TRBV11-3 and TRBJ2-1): EAGVVQSPRYKIIEKKQPVAFWCNPISGHNTLYWYLQNLGQGPELLIRYENEEAVDDSQLPKDRFSAERLKGVDSTLKIQPAELGDSAVYLCASSSTAEQFFGPGTRLTVL.

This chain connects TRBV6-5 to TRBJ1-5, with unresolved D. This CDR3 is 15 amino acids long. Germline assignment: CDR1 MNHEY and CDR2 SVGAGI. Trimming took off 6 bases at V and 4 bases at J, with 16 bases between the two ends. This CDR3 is CASRLGRIPNQPQHF. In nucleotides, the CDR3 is TGTGCCAGCAGATTAGGACGGATCCCAAATCAGCCCCAGCATTTT.

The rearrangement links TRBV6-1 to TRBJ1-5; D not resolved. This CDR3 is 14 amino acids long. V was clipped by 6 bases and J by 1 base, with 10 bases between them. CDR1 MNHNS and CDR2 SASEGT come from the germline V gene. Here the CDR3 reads CASSPGLSNQPQHF. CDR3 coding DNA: TGTGCCAGCAGCCCTGGTCTCAGCAATCAGCCCCAGCATTTT.

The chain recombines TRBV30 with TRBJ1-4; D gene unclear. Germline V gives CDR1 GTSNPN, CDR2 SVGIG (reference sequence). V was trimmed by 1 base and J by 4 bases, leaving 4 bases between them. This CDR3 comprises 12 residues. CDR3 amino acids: CAWSDNNEKLFF. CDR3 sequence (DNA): TGTGCCTGGAGTGACAATAATGAAAAACTGTTTTTT.

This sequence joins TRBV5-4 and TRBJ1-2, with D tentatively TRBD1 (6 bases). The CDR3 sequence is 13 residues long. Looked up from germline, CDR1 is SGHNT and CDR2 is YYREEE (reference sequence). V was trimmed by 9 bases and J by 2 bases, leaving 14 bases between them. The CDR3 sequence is CATTGGANYGYTF. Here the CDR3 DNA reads TGTGCCACCACCGGGGGGGCCAACTATGGCTACACCTTC.

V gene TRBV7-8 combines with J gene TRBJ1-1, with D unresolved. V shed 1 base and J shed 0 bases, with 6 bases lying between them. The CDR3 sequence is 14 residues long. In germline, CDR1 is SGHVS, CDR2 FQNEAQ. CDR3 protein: CASSLDLMNTEAFF. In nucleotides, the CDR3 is TGTGCCAGCAGCTTAGACCTTATGAACACTGAAGCTTTCTTT.

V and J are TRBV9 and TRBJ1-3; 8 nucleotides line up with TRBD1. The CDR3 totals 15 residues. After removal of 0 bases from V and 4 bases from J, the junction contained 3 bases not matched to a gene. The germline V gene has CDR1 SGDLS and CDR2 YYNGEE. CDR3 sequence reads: CASSVGTGGGNTIYF. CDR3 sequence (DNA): TGTGCCAGCAGCGTAGGCACAGGGGGAGGAAACACCATATATTTT. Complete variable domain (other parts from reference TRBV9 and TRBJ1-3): DSGVTQTPKHLITATGQRVTLRCSPRSGDLSVYWYQQSLDQGLQFLIQYYNGEERAKGNILERFSAQQFPDLHSELNLSSLELGDSALYFCASSVGTGGGNTIYFGEGSWLTVV.

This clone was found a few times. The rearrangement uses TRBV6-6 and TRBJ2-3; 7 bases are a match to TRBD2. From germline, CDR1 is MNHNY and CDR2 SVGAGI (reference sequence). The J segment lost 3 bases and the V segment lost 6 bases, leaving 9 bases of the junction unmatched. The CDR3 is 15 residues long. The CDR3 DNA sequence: TGTGCCAGCAGGCAGTCGGCTAGCGGAACAGATACGCAGTATTTT. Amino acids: CASRQSASGTDTQYF.

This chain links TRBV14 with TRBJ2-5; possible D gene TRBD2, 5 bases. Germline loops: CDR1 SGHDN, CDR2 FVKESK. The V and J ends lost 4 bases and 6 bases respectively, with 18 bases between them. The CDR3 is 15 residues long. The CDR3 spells CASSPRTRRPQTQYF. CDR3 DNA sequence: TGTGCCAGCAGCCCTCGTACTAGGCGGCCTCAGACCCAGTACTTC.

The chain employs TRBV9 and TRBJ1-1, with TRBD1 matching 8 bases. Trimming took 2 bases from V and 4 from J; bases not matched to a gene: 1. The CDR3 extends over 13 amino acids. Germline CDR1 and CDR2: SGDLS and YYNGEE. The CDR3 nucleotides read TGTGCCAGCAGCGTTACAGGGGGCACTGAAGCTTTCTTT. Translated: CASSVTGGTEAFF.

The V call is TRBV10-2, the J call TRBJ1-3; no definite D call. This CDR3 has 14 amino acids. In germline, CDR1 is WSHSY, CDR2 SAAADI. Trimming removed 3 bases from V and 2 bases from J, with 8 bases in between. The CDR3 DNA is TGCGCCAGCAGTGACTTTGGAGCTGGAAACACCATATATTTT. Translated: CASSDFGAGNTIYF.

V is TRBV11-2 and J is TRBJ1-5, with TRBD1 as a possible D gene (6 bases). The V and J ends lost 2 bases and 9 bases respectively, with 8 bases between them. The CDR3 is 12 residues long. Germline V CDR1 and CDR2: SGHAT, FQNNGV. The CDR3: CASSLSRGPQHF. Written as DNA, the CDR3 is TGTGCCAGCAGCTTAAGCAGGGGGCCCCAGCATTTT.